This T cell receptor (beta chain) was found in a study of identical twins. TCRdb recomputed calls from the 5' RACE reads with MiXCR, one row per CDR3 protein. The table records approximately 1.8 million distinct CDR3 sequences, about 32% of them present only once. This CDR3 is built from 13 residues. Trimming cost V 5 bases and J 4 bases, with 9 bases left between them. The sequenced sample consisted of cord blood. The chain couples TRBV12-3 or TRBV12-4 to TRBJ2-1; D unclear. The TCR comes from a newborn girl in good health. The CDR3 is CASSPMGYNEQFF. The CDR3 region has the DNA TGTGCCAGCAGTCCCATGGGTTACAATGAGCAGTTCTTC.